A selection of T cell receptor beta chains follows, all from one sample in a study of blood T cell repertoires in COVID-19. Clones were read by immunoSEQ multiplex PCR, and TCRdb kept only the in-frame ones, dropping some. This sample carries about 230,000 clones, about nine tenths of them seen once, and the ten largest clones take 11%. Sequencing used peripheral blood. The receptor source for this set is a man in his fifties with COVID-19, enrolled during active disease. CDR3s include the opening cysteine and the closing phenylalanine or tryptophan. The order of the fields is CDR3 length, J gene, V gene, clone size, D gene, CDR3 protein, CDR3 DNA. A D gene is named only where the DNA matches it firmly. Size tells how often a clone was seen (once, few, many) or the class of an expanded clone, and some rows leave it out.

11	TRBJ2-3	TRBV6-5	-	-	CASLYTDTQYF	TGTGCCAGTTTGTACACAGATACGCAGTATTTT
13	TRBJ1-4	TRBV7-2	-	-	CASSSGPGEKLFF	TGTGCCAGCAGCTCCGGGCCAGGGGAAAAACTGTTTTTT
17	TRBJ2-7	TRBV14	-	TRBD2	CASSPILAGGPNYEQYF	TGTGCCAGCAGCCCCATTCTAGCGGGGGGCCCTAACTACGAGCAGTACTTC
16	TRBJ1-3	TRBV28	-	TRBD1	CASSFLTGASGNTIYF	TGTGCCAGCAGTTTTCTTACAGGGGCCTCTGGAAACACCATATATTTT
13	TRBJ2-7	TRBV29-1	-	-	CSVRTADSYEQYF	TGCAGCGTCAGGACAGCCGACTCCTACGAGCAGTACTTC
13	TRBJ1-3	TRBV27	-	-	CASSWSSGNTIYF	TGTGCCAGCAGTTGGAGCTCTGGAAACACCATATATTTT
13	TRBJ1-1	TRBV27	-	-	CASSFGGRTEAFF	TGTGCCAGCAGTTTCGGGGGGCGGACTGAAGCTTTCTTT
15	TRBJ2-5	TRBV24-1	-	TRBD1	CATSGSTGGVETQYF	TGTGCCACCAGTGGCTCTACAGGGGGCGTCGAGACCCAGTACTTC
13	TRBJ2-1	TRBV5-1	-	TRBD2	CASSPGTSGEQFF	TGCGCCAGCAGCCCGGGGACTAGCGGGGAGCAGTTCTTC
15	TRBJ1-4	TRBV5-6	-	TRBD1	CASSLRRTGGEKLFF	TGTGCCAGCAGCTTGAGACGGACAGGGGGTGAAAAACTGTTTTTT
15	TRBJ2-1	TRBV5-1	-	TRBD2	CASTVTSGRANEQFF	TGCGCCAGCACCGTGACTAGCGGGAGGGCCAATGAGCAGTTCTTC
13	TRBJ2-7	TRBV30	-	TRBD1	CAWGRDRGYEQYF	TGTGCCTGGGGCAGGGACAGGGGTTACGAGCAGTACTTC
15	TRBJ1-4	TRBV30	-	TRBD1	CAWSVGPGGYEKLFF	TGTGCCTGGAGTGTAGGGCCAGGGGGTTATGAAAAACTGTTTTTT
12	TRBJ1-2	TRBV12-3/TRBV12-4	-	-	CASSLALLGYTF	TGTGCCAGCAGTCTGGCCCTTCTGGGCTACACCTTC
15	TRBJ2-4	TRBV5-1	-	TRBD2	CASSRAGGDKNIQYF	TGCGCCAGCAGTCGAGCGGGGGGAGACAAAAACATTCAGTACTTC
11	TRBJ1-1	TRBV28	-	-	CATTGYTEAFF	TGTGCCACCACAGGGTACACTGAAGCTTTCTTT
18	TRBJ2-2	TRBV5-1	-	TRBD2	CASSLRRTSGANTGELFF	TGCGCCAGCAGCTTGCGACGGACTAGCGGGGCAAACACCGGGGAGCTGTTTTTT
14	TRBJ2-7	TRBV4-1	-	TRBD2	CASRAGLAEPRAYF	TGCGCCAGCAGAGCGGGACTAGCAGAACCTAGGGCGTACTTC
15	TRBJ1-5	TRBV6-5	-	-	CASSPSGSTARPQHF	TGTGCCAGCAGTCCCTCCGGGTCCACTGCACGGCCCCAGCATTTT
14	TRBJ2-1	TRBV2	-	-	CASSQGQEDNEQFF	TGTGCCAGCAGTCAGGGACAAGAGGACAATGAGCAGTTCTTC
14	TRBJ1-2	TRBV2	-	-	CASSGGLEGIGYTF	TGTGCCAGCAGTGGCGGTCTAGAGGGCATTGGCTACACCTTC
12	TRBJ2-3	TRBV30	-	-	CAWTTSTDTQYF	TGTGCCTGGACTACTAGCACAGATACGCAGTATTTT
16	TRBJ2-7	TRBV27	-	-	CASSLVPGGGSYEQYF	TGTGCCAGCAGTCTCGTCCCAGGGGGAGGCTCCTACGAGCAGTACTTC
15	TRBJ2-3	TRBV30	-	TRBD2	CAWRKLAGNTDTQYF	TGTGCCTGGCGGAAATTAGCGGGGAACACAGATACGCAGTATTTT
14	TRBJ2-3	TRBV29-1	-	TRBD2	CSVATSGRTDTQYF	TGCAGCGTTGCGACTAGCGGACGCACAGATACGCAGTATTTT
18	TRBJ2-1	TRBV28	once	TRBD2	CASSFEISGGFSYNEQFF	TGTGCCAGCAGTTTCGAGATAAGCGGGGGGTTCTCCTACAATGAGCAGTTCTTC
13	TRBJ2-7	TRBV5-4	once	TRBD1	CASSRDSTYEQYF	TGTGCCAGCAGCCGGGACAGCACCTACGAGCAGTACTTC
11	TRBJ2-7	TRBV7-3	once	TRBD1	CASSPGGEQYF	TGTGCCAGCAGCCCAGGGGGCGAGCAGTACTTC
13	TRBJ2-1	TRBV9	-	TRBD2	CASSVGSAGEQFF	TGTGCCAGCAGCGTAGGGTCAGCGGGAGAGCAGTTCTTC
15	TRBJ2-5	TRBV15	-	TRBD2	CATSREMTSKETQYF	TGTGCCACCAGCAGAGAAATGACTAGCAAAGAGACCCAGTACTTC
16	TRBJ2-1	TRBV10-3	-	TRBD2	CAISESKAGATNEQFF	TGTGCCATCAGTGAGTCTAAAGCGGGAGCGACCAATGAGCAGTTCTTC
13	TRBJ2-7	TRBV24-1	-	TRBD1	CATGRGRDYEQYF	TGTGCCACCGGAAGGGGGCGCGATTACGAGCAGTACTTC
16	TRBJ1-6	TRBV5-1	-	-	CASSFGGASYNSPLHF	TGCGCCAGCAGCTTCGGGGGAGCCTCGTATAATTCACCCCTCCACTTT
18	TRBJ2-1	TRBV9	-	TRBD2	CASSVSPTSGLPQHEQFF	TGTGCCAGCAGCGTTTCCCCCACGTCGGGACTACCCCAACATGAGCAGTTCTTC
15	TRBJ1-1	TRBV30	-	-	CAWSLDSSMNTEAFF	TGTGCCTGGAGTTTGGACAGCTCCATGAACACTGAAGCTTTCTTT
11	TRBJ1-4	TRBV6-5	-	-	CASSYGAKLFF	TGTGCCAGCAGTTACGGGGCCAAACTGTTTTTT
16	TRBJ1-6	TRBV28	-	-	CASSDGGRGLNSPLHF	TGTGCCAGCAGCGACGGGGGTCGGGGTCTTAATTCACCCCTCCACTTT